This T cell receptor (beta chain) was captured by sequencing in a study of healthy donors' naive CD4 and CD8 T cells. Whole-study findings and limits: Positive CDR3 charge linked to CD4+ cells, negative to CD8+ cells.

TCR libraries were built from about 500 ng of total RNA by linear amplification. TCRdb re-analysed the reads in MiXCR, keeping a single row per CDR3 protein. Of around 180,000 distinct CDR3 sequences listed, about four fifths were seen once; the top ten hold roughly 2.3%. The CDR3 totals 13 residues. The V gene lost 5 bases and the J gene lost 5 bases, with 12 bases spanning the gap. CDR1 MNHEY and CDR2 SVGEGT come from the germline V gene. Comment on this clonotype: Its specificity is not known.

CD4+CD8-CD45RO-CD45RA+ cells were naive CD4+; CD8+CD4-CD45RA+CD27bright cells were naive CD8+. The rearrangement links TRBV6-2 or TRBV6-3 to TRBJ1-1; D gene ambiguous. The TCR was taken from a pool of human donors in good health; the sample pools cells from several healthy donors. Sequenced material: naive CD4+ and CD8+ T cells sorted from blood, pooled from several donors. The chain's CDR3 is CASSVSSWTEAFF. CDR3 in DNA: TGTGCCAGCAGTGTGTCAAGTTGGACTGAAGCTTTCTTT.